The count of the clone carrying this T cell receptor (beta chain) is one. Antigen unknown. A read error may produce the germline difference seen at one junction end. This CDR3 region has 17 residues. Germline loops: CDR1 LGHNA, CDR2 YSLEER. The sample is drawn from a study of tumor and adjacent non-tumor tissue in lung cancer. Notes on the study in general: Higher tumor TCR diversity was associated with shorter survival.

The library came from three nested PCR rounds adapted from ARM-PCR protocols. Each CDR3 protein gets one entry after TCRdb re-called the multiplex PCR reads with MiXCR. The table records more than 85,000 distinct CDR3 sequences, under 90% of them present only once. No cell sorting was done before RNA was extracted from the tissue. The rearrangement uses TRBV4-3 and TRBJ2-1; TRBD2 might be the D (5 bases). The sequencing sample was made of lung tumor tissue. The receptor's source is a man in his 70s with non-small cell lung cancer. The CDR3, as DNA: TGTGCCAGCAGCCAGGACCCAGCGGAAACTGAATACAATGAGCAGTTCTTC. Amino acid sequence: CASSQDPAETEYNEQFF.